One sample yielded the 10 T cell receptor beta chains listed below, sequenced in a study of cytomegalovirus exposure and HLA in healthy donors. The PCR employed 60 Vbeta primers together with 13 Jbeta primers. The assay was immunoSEQ multiplex PCR, and TCRdb's table has in-frame clones only and misses some. The sample carries tens of thousands of clones, around 70% recorded once. Sequenced: PBMCs. The receptor set was obtained from a male donor in good health and CMV-seropositive.

This clone has just a few counts. This rearrangement joins TRBV9 to TRBJ1-2; 9 bases align to TRBD1. V was clipped by 1 base and J by 3 bases; unmatched bases: 10. The germline CDR1 and CDR2 sequences are SGDLS and YYNGEE. This CDR3 region has 17 residues. The CDR3 here is CASSVRPRTGEDYGYTF. As DNA, the CDR3 is TGTGCCAGCAGCGTACGCCCCCGGACAGGGGAAGACTATGGCTACACCTTC.

The chain links TRBV25-1 to TRBJ2-1; no clear D. V was clipped by 2 bases and J by 6 bases, with 5 bases between them. The CDR3 has 12 residues. Germline loops: CDR1 MGHDK, CDR2 SYGVNS. DNA for the CDR3: TGTGCCAGCAGTGAACTGGCCAATGAGCAGTTCTTC. As protein: CASSELANEQFF.

This chain uses TRBV11-2 with TRBJ2-7, with D possibly being TRBD2 (5 bases). The CDR3 consists of 11 residues. Germline loops: CDR1 SGHAT, CDR2 FQNNGV. V lost 5 bases and J 9 bases, leaving 11 bases between the germline ends. The CDR3 nucleotides are TGTGCCAGCAGCCACGGGATGGGGCAGTACTTC. Amino acids: CASSHGMGQYF.

For this clone: An end of the junction does not agree with germline; a read error may underlie this. The genes are TRBV7-9 and TRBJ1-2; D gene uncertain. The CDR3 has 12 residues. The germline gives CDR1 SEHNR, CDR2 FQNEAQ (reference sequence). Here the CDR3 reads CSSSVNSYGYTF. For the CDR3, the DNA is TGTTCCAGCAGCGTAAACAGCTATGGCTACACCTTC.

The chain employs TRBV2 and TRBJ1-4; 10 bases are a match to TRBD1. From germline, CDR1 is SNHLY and CDR2 FYNNEI. CDR3 length: 14 amino acids. Losses at the gene ends were 6 bases for V and 8 bases for J; bases not matched to a gene: 6. The CDR3 here is CASRGTGANEKLFF. The CDR3 nucleotides read TGTGCCAGCAGGGGGACAGGGGCGAACGAAAAACTGTTTTTT.

This chain connects TRBV7-2 to TRBJ2-5; 15 nucleotides match TRBD2. CDR1 and CDR2 from the germline V gene are SGHTA and FQGNSA. J was trimmed by 4 bases and V by 3 bases; bases with no gene match: 6. This CDR3 has 17 amino acids. The CDR3 here is CASSFGLAGGRRETQYF. CDR3 bases: TGTGCCAGCAGCTTCGGACTAGCGGGGGGGCGGAGAGAGACCCAGTACTTC.

The rearrangement uses TRBV7-6 and TRBJ2-3; 10 bases agree with TRBD1. With V trimmed by 5 bases and J by 6 bases, 5 bases remained unmatched. The CDR3 is made up of 14 amino acids. Germline V CDR1 and CDR2: SGHVS, FNYEAQ. The CDR3 DNA is TGTGCCAGCAGCCCGGGACAGGGGCCCGATACGCAGTATTTT. This encodes CASSPGQGPDTQYF.

This clone was detected once. The V gene is TRBV6-6, the J gene TRBJ1-5; 10 bases match TRBD1. CDR3 length: 15 residues. The ends lost 2 bases at V and 2 bases at J; junction bases unmatched: 0. Germline values: CDR1 MNHNY, CDR2 SVGAGI (reference sequence). The CDR3: CASSYGQGGNQPQHF. In DNA form, the CDR3 reads TGTGCCAGCAGTTACGGACAGGGGGGCAATCAGCCCCAGCATTTT.

J is TRBJ2-6 and V is TRBV5-4, with 7 nucleotides matching TRBD1. V was clipped by 4 bases and J by 2 bases; unmatched bases: 6. The CDR3 has 16 amino acids. Germline CDR1 and CDR2: SGHNT and YYREEE (reference sequence). The CDR3 spells CASSPPGGPGANVLTF. CDR3 coding DNA: TGTGCCAGCAGCCCCCCAGGGGGACCTGGGGCCAACGTCCTGACTTTC.

This chain connects TRBV5-1 to TRBJ1-4, with TRBD1 matching 7 bases. The V and J ends lost 4 bases and 5 bases, in that order; junction bases with no gene match: 8. Germline CDR1 is SGHRS and CDR2 is YFSETQ. CDR3 size: 15 residues. The CDR3 nucleotides are TGCGCCAGCAGCCCCCGGACAGGCCGGAATGAAAAACTGTTTTTT. It encodes CASSPRTGRNEKLFF.